This TCR beta chain was recorded in a study of OX40 agonist ivuxolimab in advanced cancers. As for the study in general: Each dose-escalation patient presented with hepatocellular carcinoma, melanoma, renal cell or head and neck cancer.

Per the germline V gene, CDR1 is GTSNPN and CDR2 is SVGIG (reference sequence). Between the trimmed V and J ends, which lost 0 bases and 1 base, there was a span of 12 bases. The CDR3 covers 15 residues. TCRdb's table, derived via immunoSEQ multiplex PCR, lists solely in-frame clones and lacks some. The table records some 130,000 clones, just over 90% of them present only once. As for this clone: Its antigen is as yet unknown.

Overall study results and limits: Patients with a partial response at 0.1-3.0 mg/kg had among the lowest clonal expansion. Relative to CD4+, CD8+ T cells held more expanded clones on average. The specificity for antigen of the expanded peripheral T cells was not determined.

This receptor was identified in an adult with an advanced solid tumor such as melanoma, head and neck, liver or kidney cancer. The genes are TRBV30 and TRBJ1-2, with D tentatively TRBD1 (6 bases). The source was CD4+ or CD8+ T cells sorted from blood, collected in a trial of the OX40 agonist ivuxolimab. The CDR3: CAWSVGGSFNYGYTF. As DNA, the CDR3 is TGTGCCTGGAGTGTTGGGGGCAGCTTTAACTATGGCTACACCTTC. The full variable domain, its missing parts supplied by reference TRBV30 and TRBJ1-2, is SQTIHQWPATLVQPVGSPLSLECTVEGTSNPNLYWYRQAAGRGLQLLFYSVGIGQISSEVPQNLSASRPQDRQFILSSKKLLLSDSGFYLCAWSVGGSFNYGYTFGSGTRLTVV.